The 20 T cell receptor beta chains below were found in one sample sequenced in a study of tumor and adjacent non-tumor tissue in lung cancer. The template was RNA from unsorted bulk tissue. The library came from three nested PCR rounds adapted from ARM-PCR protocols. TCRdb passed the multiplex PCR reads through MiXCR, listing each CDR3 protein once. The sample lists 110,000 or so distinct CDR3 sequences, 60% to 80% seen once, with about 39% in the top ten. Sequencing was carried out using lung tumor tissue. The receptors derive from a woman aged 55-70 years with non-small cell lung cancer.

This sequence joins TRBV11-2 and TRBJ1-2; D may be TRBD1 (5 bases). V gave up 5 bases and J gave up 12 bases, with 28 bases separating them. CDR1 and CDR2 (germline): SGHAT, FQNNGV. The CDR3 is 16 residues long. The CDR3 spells CASSPSTSDMNYGHTF. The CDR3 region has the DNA TGTGCCAGCAGCCCCTCCACGTCGGACATGAACTATGGACACACCTTC.

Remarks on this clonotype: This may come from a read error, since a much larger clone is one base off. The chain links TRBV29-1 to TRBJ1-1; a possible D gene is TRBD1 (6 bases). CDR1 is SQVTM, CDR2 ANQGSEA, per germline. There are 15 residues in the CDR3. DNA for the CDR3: TGCACCGTCCGTCCCGGGACATTGATGAACACTGAAGCTTTCTTT. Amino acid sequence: CTVRPGTLMNTEAFF.

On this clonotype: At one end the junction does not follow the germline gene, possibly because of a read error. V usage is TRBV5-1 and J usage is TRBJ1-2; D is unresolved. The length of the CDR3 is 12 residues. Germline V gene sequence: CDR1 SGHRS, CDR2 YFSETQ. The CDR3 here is CASSLNGYDYTF. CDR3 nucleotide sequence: TGTGCCAGCAGCTTGAACGGCTATGACTACACCTTC.

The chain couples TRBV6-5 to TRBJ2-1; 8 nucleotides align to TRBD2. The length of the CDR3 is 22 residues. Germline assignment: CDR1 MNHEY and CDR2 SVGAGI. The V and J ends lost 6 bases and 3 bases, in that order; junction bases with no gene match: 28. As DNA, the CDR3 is TGTGCCAGCAGCCTACGGACTAACGGGAGGGCGCGTTTATTAAGGCTCTACAATGAGCAGTTCTTC. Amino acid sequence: CASSLRTNGRARLLRLYNEQFF.

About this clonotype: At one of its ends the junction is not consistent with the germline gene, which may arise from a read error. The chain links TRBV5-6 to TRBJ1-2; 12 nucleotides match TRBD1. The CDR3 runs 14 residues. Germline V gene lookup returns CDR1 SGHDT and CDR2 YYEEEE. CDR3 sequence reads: CPSSPGQGARGYSF. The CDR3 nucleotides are TGTCCCAGCAGCCCGGGACAGGGGGCGAGGGGCTACAGCTTC.

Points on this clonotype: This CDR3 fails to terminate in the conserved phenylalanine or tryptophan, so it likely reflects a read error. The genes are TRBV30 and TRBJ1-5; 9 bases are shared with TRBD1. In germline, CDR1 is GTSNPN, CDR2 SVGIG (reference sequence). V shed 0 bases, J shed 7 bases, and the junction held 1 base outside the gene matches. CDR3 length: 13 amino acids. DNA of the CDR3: TGTGCCTGGAGTGTACAGGGGGCCCAGCCCCAGCATTTG. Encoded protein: CAWSVQGAQPQHL.

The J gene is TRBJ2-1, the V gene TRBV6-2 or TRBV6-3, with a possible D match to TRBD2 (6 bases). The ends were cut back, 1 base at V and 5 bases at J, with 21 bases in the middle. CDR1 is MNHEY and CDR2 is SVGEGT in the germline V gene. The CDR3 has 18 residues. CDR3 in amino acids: CASSYYDGLAVSHNEQFF. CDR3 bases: TGTGCCAGCAGTTACTATGATGGGTTAGCGGTTTCACACAATGAGCAGTTCTTC.

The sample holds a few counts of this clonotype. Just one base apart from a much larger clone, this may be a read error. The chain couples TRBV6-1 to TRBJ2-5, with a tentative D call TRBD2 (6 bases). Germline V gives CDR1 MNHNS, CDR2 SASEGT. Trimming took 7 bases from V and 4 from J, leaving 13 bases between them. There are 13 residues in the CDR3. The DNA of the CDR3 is TGTGCCAGCAACCAGGGACTCCGAGAGACCCAGTACTTC. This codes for CASNQGLRETQYF.

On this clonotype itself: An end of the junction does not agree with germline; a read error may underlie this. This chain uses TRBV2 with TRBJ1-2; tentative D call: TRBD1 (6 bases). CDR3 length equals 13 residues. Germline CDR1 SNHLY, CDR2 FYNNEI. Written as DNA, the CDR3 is TGTGCCAGCACTGAAGAAAGGGGGGGTGGCTACACCTTC. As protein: CASTEERGGGYTF.

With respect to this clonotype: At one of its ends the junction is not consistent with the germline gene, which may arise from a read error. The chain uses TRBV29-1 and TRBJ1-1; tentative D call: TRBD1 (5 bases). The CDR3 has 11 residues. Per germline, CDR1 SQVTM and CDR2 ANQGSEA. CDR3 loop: CSGGRGTEAFF. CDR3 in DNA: TGCAGCGGTGGAAGGGGTACTGAAGCCTTCTTT.

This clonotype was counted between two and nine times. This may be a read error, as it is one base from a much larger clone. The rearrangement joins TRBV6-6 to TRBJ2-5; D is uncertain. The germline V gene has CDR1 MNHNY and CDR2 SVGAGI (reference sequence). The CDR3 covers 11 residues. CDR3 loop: CTSSPQETQYF. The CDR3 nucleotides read TGTACCAGCAGCCCCCAAGAGACCCAGTACTTC.

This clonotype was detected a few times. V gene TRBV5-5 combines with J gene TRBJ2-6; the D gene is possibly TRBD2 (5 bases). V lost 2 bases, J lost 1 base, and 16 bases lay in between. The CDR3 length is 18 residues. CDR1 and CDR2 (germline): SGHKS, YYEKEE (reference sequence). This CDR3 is CASSFLVRVPSGANVLTF. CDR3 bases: TGTGCCAGCAGCTTTCTGGTGAGGGTTCCATCTGGGGCCAACGTCCTGACTTTC.

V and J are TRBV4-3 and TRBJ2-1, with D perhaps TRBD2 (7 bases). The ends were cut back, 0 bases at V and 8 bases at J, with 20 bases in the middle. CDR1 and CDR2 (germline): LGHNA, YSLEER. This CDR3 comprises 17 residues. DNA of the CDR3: TGCGCCAGCAGCCAAGAGGGAGGGGGGACCTCCGGGCATGAGCAGTTCTTC. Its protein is CASSQEGGGTSGHEQFF.

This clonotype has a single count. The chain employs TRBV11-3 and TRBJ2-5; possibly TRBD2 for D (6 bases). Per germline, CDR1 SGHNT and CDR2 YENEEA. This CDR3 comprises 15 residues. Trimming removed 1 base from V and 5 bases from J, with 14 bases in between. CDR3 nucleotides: TGTGCCAGCAGCTTAGGTCGGGAGCCTCAGGAGACCCAGTACTTC. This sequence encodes CASSLGREPQETQYF.

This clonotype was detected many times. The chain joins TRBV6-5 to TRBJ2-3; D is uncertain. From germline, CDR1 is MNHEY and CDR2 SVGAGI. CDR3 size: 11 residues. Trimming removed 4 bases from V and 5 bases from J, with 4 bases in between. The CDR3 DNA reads TGTGCCAGCAGTTCCCAAGATACGCAGTATTTT. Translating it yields CASSSQDTQYF.

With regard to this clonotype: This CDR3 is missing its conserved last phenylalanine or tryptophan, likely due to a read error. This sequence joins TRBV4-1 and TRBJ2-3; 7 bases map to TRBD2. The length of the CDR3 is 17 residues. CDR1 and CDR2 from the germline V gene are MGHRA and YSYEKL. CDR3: CASIQEGSGRAKDTQYY. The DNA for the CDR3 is TGCGCCAGCATCCAAGAAGGGAGTGGGAGGGCCAAAGATACGCAGTATTAT.

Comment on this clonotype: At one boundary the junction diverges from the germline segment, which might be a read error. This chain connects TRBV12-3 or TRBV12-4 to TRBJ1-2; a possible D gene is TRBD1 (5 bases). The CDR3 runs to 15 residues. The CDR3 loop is CASSSQTVGDYDYTF. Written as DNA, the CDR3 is TGTGCCAGCAGTTCCCAGACAGTTGGGGACTATGACTACACCTTC.

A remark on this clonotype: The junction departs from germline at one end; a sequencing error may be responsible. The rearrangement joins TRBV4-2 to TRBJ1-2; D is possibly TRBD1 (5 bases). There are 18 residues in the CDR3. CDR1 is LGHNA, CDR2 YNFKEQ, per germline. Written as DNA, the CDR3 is TGTGCCAGCAGCCAAGATGCCCCGCGTGAGGGGCTCCACTATAGCTACACCTTC. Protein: CASSQDAPREGLHYSYTF.

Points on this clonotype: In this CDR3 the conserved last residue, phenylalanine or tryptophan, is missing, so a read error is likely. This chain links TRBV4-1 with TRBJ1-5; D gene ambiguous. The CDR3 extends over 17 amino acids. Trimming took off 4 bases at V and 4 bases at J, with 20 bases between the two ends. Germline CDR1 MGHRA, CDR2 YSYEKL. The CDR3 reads CASSRGPGIIGNQPQHL. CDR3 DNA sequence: TGCGCCAGCAGCCGAGGACCAGGTATTATAGGGAATCAGCCCCAGCATTTA.

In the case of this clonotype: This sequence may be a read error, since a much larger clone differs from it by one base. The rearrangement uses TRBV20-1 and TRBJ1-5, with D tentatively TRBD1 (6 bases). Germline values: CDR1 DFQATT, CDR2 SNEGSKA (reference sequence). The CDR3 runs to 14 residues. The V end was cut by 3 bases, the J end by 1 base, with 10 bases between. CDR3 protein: CSASDGQSNQPQHF. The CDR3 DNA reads TGCAGTGCTAGCGATGGACAGAGCAATCAGCCCCAGCATTTT.